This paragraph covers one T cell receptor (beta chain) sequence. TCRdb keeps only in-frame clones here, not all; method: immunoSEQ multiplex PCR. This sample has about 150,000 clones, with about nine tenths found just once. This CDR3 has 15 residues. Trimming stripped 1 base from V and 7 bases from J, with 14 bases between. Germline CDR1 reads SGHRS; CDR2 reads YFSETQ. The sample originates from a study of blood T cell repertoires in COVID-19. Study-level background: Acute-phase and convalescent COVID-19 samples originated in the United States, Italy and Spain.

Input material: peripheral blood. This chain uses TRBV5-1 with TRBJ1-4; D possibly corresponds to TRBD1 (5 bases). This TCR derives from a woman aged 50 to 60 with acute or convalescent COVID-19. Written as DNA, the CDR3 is TGCGCCAGCAGCTTGCTTGGGGCGGGGGTTGAAAAACTGTTTTTT. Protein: CASSLLGAGVEKLFF. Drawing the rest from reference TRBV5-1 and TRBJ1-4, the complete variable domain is KAGVTQTPRYLIKTRGQQVTLSCSPISGHRSVSWYQQTPGQGLQFLFEYFSETQRNKGNFPGRFSGRQFSNSRSEMNVSTLELGDSALYLCASSLLGAGVEKLFFGSGTQLSVL.